This T cell receptor beta chain was found in a study of blood T cells in healthy people across ages. Germline CDR1 and CDR2: SGHTS and YDEGEE. The V end was cut by 2 bases, the J end by 1 base, with 10 bases between. The CDR3 loop spans 15 amino acids. The study's findings and limits: Long-lived donors carried more naive CD4+ cells and greater diversity than aged donors. Since the PBMCs were unsorted, naive and antigen-experienced cells could not be conclusively compared. From one million sequenced T cells, diversity estimates were lower bounds.

PCR was performed a second time for about 7 to 12 cycles using a sample-barcoded 5' primer and a J-beta primer mix. Each CDR3 protein gets one entry after TCRdb re-called the 5' RACE reads with MiXCR. The sample lists around 870,000 distinct CDR3 sequences, more than 25% occurring once. Note on this clonotype: Antigen unknown.

The gene calls are TRBV5-8 and TRBJ2-1; D is unclear. Sequenced material: blood. The clonotype originates from a woman of 80 years or more in good health. Here the CDR3 reads CASSLREFSYNEQFF. The CDR3 DNA follows: TGTGCCAGCAGCTTACGAGAGTTTTCCTACAATGAGCAGTTCTTC.